These 5 T cell receptor beta chains share one sample of origin, sequenced in a study of OX40 agonist ivuxolimab in advanced cancers. Assay: immunoSEQ multiplex PCR; the TCRdb copy retains only in-frame clones and omits some. The sample yields about 88,000 clones, approximately 87% seen once. Material: CD4+ or CD8+ T cells sorted from blood, obtained in a trial of the OX40 agonist ivuxolimab. The receptors were gathered from an adult with an advanced solid tumor such as melanoma, head and neck, liver or kidney cancer.

The CDR3 nucleotides read TGTGCCAGTAGTACTCCTCAGGGGGGTAACACTGAAGCTTTCTTT. It is translated as CASSTPQGGNTEAFF. The rearrangement links TRBV19 to TRBJ1-1; 7 positions match TRBD1. With 4 bases clipped from V and 2 bases from J, the junction kept 7 bases outside the gene matches. Germline loops: CDR1 LNHDA, CDR2 SQIVND (reference sequence). The CDR3 length is 15 residues.

The table lists this clone with a count of one. The junction and the germline gene differ at one end; a read error may be behind it. CDR3 in amino acids: CASSLGFWDTEAFF. In DNA, the CDR3 is TGCGCCAGCAGCCTGGGATTTTGGGACACTGAAGCTTTCTTT. This chain connects TRBV7-2 to TRBJ1-1; no firm D call. CDR1 and CDR2 from the germline V gene are SGHTA and FQGNSA. The CDR3 length is 14 residues.

This clone was recorded once. The chain carries TRBV11-3 and TRBJ1-3; D call uncertain. This CDR3 contains 13 residues. The V end lost 5 bases, the J end lost 4 bases, and 9 bases lay between the germline ends. Germline CDR1 is SGHNT and CDR2 is YENEEA. CDR3 DNA sequence: TGTGCCAGCAGCCAGTCCGGCGGAAACACCATATATTTT. Its protein product is CASSQSGGNTIYF.

The chain has TRBV7-6 and TRBJ1-6, with D perhaps matching TRBD1 (5 bases). V lost 2 bases and J 6 bases, leaving 11 bases between the germline ends. The CDR3 runs 15 residues. CDR1 SGHVS and CDR2 FNYEAQ come from the germline V gene. As DNA, the CDR3 is TGTGCCAGCAGCTTAAAGGGGCCGGGTAATTCACCCCTCCACTTT. This codes for CASSLKGPGNSPLHF.

The rearrangement uses TRBV18 and TRBJ1-1; D remains ambiguous. Germline V gene data show CDR1 as KGHSH and CDR2 as LQKENI. V was cut by 4 bases and J by 1 base, with 10 bases left in between. CDR3 size: 14 residues. The CDR3 DNA reads as TGTGCCAGCTCACAGGACCTAGGGAACACTGAAGCTTTCTTT. It encodes CASSQDLGNTEAFF. The whole variable domain, filled in from reference TRBV18 and TRBJ1-1, reads NAGVMQNPRHLVRRRGQEARLRCSPMKGHSHVYWYRQLPEEGLKFMVYLQKENIIDESGMPKERFSAEFPKEGPSILRIQQVVRGDSAAYFCASSQDLGNTEAFFGQGTRLTVV.